This is a list of T cell receptor beta chains from one sample in a study of blood T cell repertoires in COVID-19. Assay: immunoSEQ multiplex PCR; the TCRdb copy retains only in-frame clones and omits some. Of around 100,000 clones listed, around 85% are singletons. The sample was peripheral blood. The origin of the receptors is a man aged 65 to 79 with active or convalescent COVID-19. Each CDR3 is given with its conserved first and last residue. The order of the fields is J gene, clone size, D gene, V gene, CDR3 protein, CDR3 DNA. The D gene is left open where the match is weak. Size values are once, few and many counts, or a class for expanded clones, and some rows have none.

TRBJ2-7 NA NA TRBV6-4 CATRPGNYEQYF TGTGCCACCCGACCGGGAAACTACGAGCAGTACTTC
TRBJ1-1 NA TRBD1 TRBV11-2 CASSQRTGFEAFF TGTGCCAGCAGCCAAAGGACAGGGTTTGAAGCTTTCTTT
TRBJ1-5 NA NA TRBV19 CASTGPRGFQPQHF TGTGCCAGTACCGGGCCCCGGGGATTTCAGCCCCAGCATTTT
TRBJ2-1 NA TRBD2 TRBV5-8 CASSWIAGSTSKEHNEQFF TGTGCCAGCAGCTGGATAGCGGGGTCTACTTCCAAGGAGCACAATGAGCAGTTCTTC
TRBJ2-7 NA TRBD1 TRBV4-1 CAGSRGQGYPEQYF TGCGCCGGCAGCCGGGGACAGGGTTATCCTGAGCAGTACTTC
TRBJ2-4 few NA TRBV7-2 CASSFGGRGDIQYF TGTGCCAGCAGCTTCGGGGGGCGAGGAGACATTCAGTACTTC
TRBJ2-3 NA TRBD2 TRBV7-2 CASSRGLAGGTTDTQYF TGTGCCAGCAGCAGGGGACTAGCGGGGGGTACCACAGATACGCAGTATTTT
TRBJ2-7 NA TRBD1 TRBV4-1 CASSPTDRVQDEQYF TGCGCCAGCAGCCCCACCGACAGGGTGCAAGACGAGCAGTACTTC
TRBJ2-2 NA TRBD1 TRBV29-1 CSVTGGDGTGELFF TGCAGCGTAACAGGGGGCGATGGCACCGGGGAGCTGTTTTTT
TRBJ2-7 few NA TRBV6-1 CASSEQRGEQYF TGTGCCAGCAGTGAACAACGGGGCGAGCAGTACTTC
TRBJ1-2 NA NA TRBV9 CASSSGRGGGYTF TGTGCCAGCAGCTCTGGGAGGGGAGGGGGCTACACCTTC
TRBJ2-5 NA NA TRBV12-3/TRBV12-4 CASSGAETQYF TGTGCCAGCAGTGGGGCAGAGACCCAGTACTTC
TRBJ1-5 NA NA TRBV2 CASSATGYSNQPQHF TGTGCCAGCAGCGCGACAGGATATAGCAATCAGCCCCAGCATTTT
TRBJ2-2 NA NA TRBV18 CASFGTLNTGELFF TGTGCCAGCTTCGGGACATTGAACACCGGGGAGCTGTTTTTT
TRBJ2-2 few NA TRBV19 CASGGQITGELFF TGTGCCAGCGGGGGACAGATCACCGGGGAGCTGTTTTTT
TRBJ1-2 NA NA TRBV30 CAWSTGGWYGYTF TGTGCCTGGAGTACGGGGGGTTGGTATGGCTACACCTTC
TRBJ2-3 once NA TRBV13 CASSLSGADTQYF TGTGCCAGCAGCTTATCAGGGGCAGATACGCAGTATTTT
TRBJ2-1 few TRBD2 TRBV19 CASSMDGRAYEQFF TGTGCCAGTAGTATGGACGGGAGGGCCTATGAGCAGTTCTTC
TRBJ2-1 NA NA TRBV6-5 CASSWTDDEQFF TGTGCCAGCAGTTGGACAGATGATGAGCAGTTCTTC
TRBJ1-5 few TRBD1 TRBV18 CASSPFPTGNNQPQHF TGTGCCAGCTCACCCTTCCCGACAGGGAACAATCAGCCCCAGCATTTT
TRBJ2-2 once TRBD1 TRBV7-9 CASSSRQGPGELFF TGTGCCAGCAGTTCTAGACAGGGCCCCGGGGAGCTGTTTTTT
TRBJ2-1 NA NA TRBV9 CASSYQISSYNEQFF TGTGCCAGCAGCTACCAGATAAGCTCCTACAATGAGCAGTTCTTC
TRBJ2-3 NA TRBD1 TRBV5-1 CASSPGTGGYTDTQYF TGCGCCAGCAGCCCCGGGACAGGGGGATACACAGATACGCAGTATTTT